This record covers a single T cell receptor (beta chain). This clone was counted once. No cognate antigen has been identified for it. No much larger clone exists at a distance of one base, and base qualities are not known. These data are taken from a study of Ad26.COV2.S vaccination and SARS-CoV-2 variants (dated by TCRdb to the early 2020s). Looking at the study overall: Donors in the vaccine arm were drawn from COV1001, a phase I-IIa trial of Ad26.COV2.S in healthy adults that was multicentre, randomized, double-blind and placebo-controlled. Throughout the experiments and outcome assessment, investigators stayed blinded to trial group allocation. The TCR-sequenced set comprised around 32 samples: 19 Ad26.COV2.S vaccine recipients, 5 placebo recipients and 8 SARS-CoV-2 convalescent individuals. Trial participants were randomized into five groups of five: low-dose or high-dose Ad26.COV2.S given once or twice, or placebo on both occasions. Dosing of Ad26.COV2.S was intramuscular, at either 5x10^10 or 1x10^11 viral particles, delivered as one shot or as two shots spaced 56 days apart. TCRbeta repertoire sequencing was used to assess the specificity and breadth of SARS-CoV-2-reactive T cell receptors after Ad26.COV2.S vaccination.

The immunoSEQ Assay was the method used to sequence TCRbeta CDR3 regions. After extraction, genomic DNA underwent amplification by bias-controlled multiplex PCR, followed by high-throughput sequencing. In the authors' own workflow: To quantify the absolute abundance of each unique TCRbeta CDR3 region, sequences were collapsed and filtered. T cell fraction was estimated by normalization of TCRbeta template counts to usable DNA, with usable DNA being measured through amplification of reference genes present in all nucleated cells. Repertoire TCRs were annotated as SARS-CoV-2-specific by exact matching of V gene, CDR3 amino acid sequence and J gene to a known reactive TCR set. The reference SARS-CoV-2 TCR set was derived from MIRA and filtered for enrichment in COVID-19-positive ImmuneCODE repertoires, a step that removed public or cross-reactive TCRs. Drawing on the MIRA antigens, annotated TCRs were analysed further at the level of specific ORF or position within ORF. Breadth was defined as annotated unique rearrangements over total unique productive rearrangements; depth was the summed frequency of those rearrangements. Two-sided Wilcoxon rank-sum tests were applied when comparing TCR breadth between groups. TCRdb took over this immuneACCESS table, retaining in-frame rearrangements with V and J assigned. Such tables are incomplete; in checked studies, under half of the missing clones stem from an unresolved V gene, and the remainder is unexplained. V and J calls and clone size are those listed in that table; D and trimming were worked out from the DNA. The table for this sample lists some 340,000 clones; roughly 80% of them were counted only once. The ten largest clones add up to about 2.1% of the sample.

In the paper's terms, the treatment or condition label means: around 19 received Ad26.COV2.S at low or high dose, single or two shots; about 5 received placebo; per-sample allocation not given. Repertoires of vaccine and placebo recipients were sequenced from samples taken on day 63 after the first injection. Between 29 July and 7 August 2020, Cohort 1b enrolled about two dozen adults aged 18-55 years at one site in Boston, USA. Ad26.COV2.S was a replication-incompetent adenovirus type 26 vector expressing a prefusion-stabilized SARS-CoV-2 spike protein from the original Wuhan strain. Overall study outcomes, separate from this receptor: Higher spike-specific TCR breadth was observed in Ad26.COV2.S recipients than in placebo recipients (P = 0.0014). The study was not powered to compare responses between vaccine doses or regimens. Substantial breadth of spike-specific CD8+ and CD4+ T cell responses was reported after vaccination. Vaccine and placebo recipients had similar non-spike TCR breadth, a finding consistent with the vaccine containing only spike. The authors noted that the TCR breadth and depth analyses may have underestimated total T cell responses.

The clonotype was recovered from a person between 18 and 59 years old who received the Ad26.COV2.S COVID-19 vaccine or a placebo. The sample in question was peripheral blood, obtained in a trial of Ad26.COV2.S vaccine versus placebo.

The DNA is TGTGCCAGCAGCTTAGTAGGGGTGGTGTGGACAGGTCTCACCGGGGAGCTGTTTTTT. The resulting protein is CASSLVGVVWTGLTGELFF. This sequence uses TRBV7-4 and TRBJ2-2; TRBD1 matches 7 bases in the middle. The CDR1 and CDR2 encoded by the germline V gene are SGHVT and SQSDAQ. The CDR3 numbers 19 residues from cysteine through phenylalanine. The DNA shown is the 57-base CDR3, in frame from base 1. Germline trimming amounts to 1 base on V and 4 bases on J, with 15 as the count of junction bases outside the gene matches.